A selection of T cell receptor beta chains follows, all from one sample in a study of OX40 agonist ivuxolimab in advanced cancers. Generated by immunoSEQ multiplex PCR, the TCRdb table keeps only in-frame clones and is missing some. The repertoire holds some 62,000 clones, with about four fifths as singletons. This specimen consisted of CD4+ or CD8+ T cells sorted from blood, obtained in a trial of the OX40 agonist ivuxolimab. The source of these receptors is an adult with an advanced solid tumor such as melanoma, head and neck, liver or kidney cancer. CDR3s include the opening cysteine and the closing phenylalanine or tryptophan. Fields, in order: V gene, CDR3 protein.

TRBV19	CATILINRGRTEAFF
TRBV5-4	CASSLESQGANTEAFF
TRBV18	CASSPGGTRETQYF
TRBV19	CASSIDGPGFAQPQHF
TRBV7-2	CASSLVSASYEQYF
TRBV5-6	CASSLGQGGFDTGELFF
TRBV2	CATKRLRGRTDTQYF
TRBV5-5	CASSPGPSDTQYF
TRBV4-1	CASSQPGQSYTF
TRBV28	CASLHPGARVETQYF
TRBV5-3	CARSSIRRGYTF
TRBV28	CASSLVAGNTGELFF
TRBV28	CASSLGRYSNQSQHF
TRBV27	CASSQGGYGYTF
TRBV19	CASSPPGRLPTSGTDTQYF
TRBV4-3	CASSQGQGMNSPLHF
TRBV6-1	CASRLAGVWYEQYF
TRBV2	CASREQSSYNSPLHF
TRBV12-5	CASGWPLGGFLTEAFF
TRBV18	CASSPRMNTEAFF
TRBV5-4	CASSPVGGGTYEQYF
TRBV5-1	CASSLGWGPSYEQYF
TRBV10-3	CAIRARRTSGNEQFF
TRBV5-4	CASSSRQGSRYEQYF
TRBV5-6	CASSPGTARGEQYF
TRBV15	CATSRDQRGEETQYF
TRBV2	CASSVGTSGRAGELFF
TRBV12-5	CASGLGAGRNEQYF
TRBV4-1	CASSQEGFDSLGEAFF
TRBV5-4	CASSREGGNYGYTF
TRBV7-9	CASKRQGALEAFF
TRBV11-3	CASSWGSEETQYF
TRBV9	CASSPTGGNTIYF
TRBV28	CASGRDRGSGGYTF
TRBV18	CASSPLGTSGTRSSYNEQFF
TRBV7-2	CASRMALAGGLRDTQYF
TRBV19	CASSIWSGGPKETQYF
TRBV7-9	CASSTQGIATNEKLFF
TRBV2	CASSEAARNTEAFF
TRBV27	CASRGRPFNSPLHF
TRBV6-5	CASSGDRDRSYEQYF
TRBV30	CAWSVRGSSYNSPLHF
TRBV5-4	CASSLSGGASYEQYF
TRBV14	CASSFYKGRYTGELFF
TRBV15	CATRQGLTNEKLFF
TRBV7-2	CASSLGGAGGTEAFF
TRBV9	CASSVVPGGPGDTQYF
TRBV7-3	CASSQQGAGSVYTF
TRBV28	CASRWTGQETQYF
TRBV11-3	CASSLDGRKETQYF
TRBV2	CASRDIRGTRVIDEKLFF